The next 2 T cell receptor beta chains were all read from a single sample in a study of cytomegalovirus exposure and HLA in healthy donors listed by TCRdb under 2017. The library was produced with the immunoSEQ multiplex PCR assay. For the multiplex PCR, a mixture combining 60 forward primers for TCR Vbeta segments and 13 reverse primers for TCR Jbeta segments was used. TCRdb retrieved this table from immuneACCESS and kept in-frame rearrangements only. Not all clones are present; in checked studies, unresolved V genes account for under half, and no reason is known for the remainder. The sample table lists about 150,000 clones, about three quarters of them with a count of one. Less than 3.5% of the sample belongs to the ten largest clones. Material for sequencing was PBMCs. Receptors originate from a man in his forties in good health and CMV-seropositive.

The V gene is TRBV9, the J gene TRBJ2-7; tentatively, D is TRBD1 (5 bases). The CDR3 covers 14 residues. Trimming left V 0 bases short and J 7 bases short, with 14 bases between. Germline values: CDR1 SGDLS, CDR2 YYNGEE. This CDR3 reads CASSVAAQGWEQYF. CDR3 nucleotide sequence: TGTGCCAGCAGCGTAGCTGCTCAGGGTTGGGAGCAGTACTTC. Supplemented by reference TRBV9 and TRBJ2-7, the full variable domain reads DSGVTQTPKHLITATGQRVTLRCSPRSGDLSVYWYQQSLDQGLQFLIQYYNGEERAKGNILERFSAQQFPDLHSELNLSSLELGDSALYFCASSVAAQGWEQYFGPGTRLTVT.

The CDR3 nucleotides read TGTGCCAGCAGCAGGGACTGGGAGACCCAGTACTTC. Translation: CASSRDWETQYF. The rearrangement links TRBV14 to TRBJ2-5; tentative D call: TRBD2 (6 bases). This CDR3 spans 12 amino acids. CDR1 SGHDN and CDR2 FVKESK come from the germline V gene. V lost 5 bases, J lost 5 bases, and 9 bases lay in between.